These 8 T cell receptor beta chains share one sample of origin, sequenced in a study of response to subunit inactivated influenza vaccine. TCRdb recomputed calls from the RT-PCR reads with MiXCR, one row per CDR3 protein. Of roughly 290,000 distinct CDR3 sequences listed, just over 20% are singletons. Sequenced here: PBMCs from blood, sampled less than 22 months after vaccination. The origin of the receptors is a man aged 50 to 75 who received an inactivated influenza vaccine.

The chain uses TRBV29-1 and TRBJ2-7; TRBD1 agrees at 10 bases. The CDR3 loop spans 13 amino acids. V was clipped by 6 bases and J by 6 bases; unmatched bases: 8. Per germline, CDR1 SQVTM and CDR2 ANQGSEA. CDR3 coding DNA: TGCAGCGTCAAGGGACAGGGGTCGGTCGAGCAGTACTTC. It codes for CSVKGQGSVEQYF.

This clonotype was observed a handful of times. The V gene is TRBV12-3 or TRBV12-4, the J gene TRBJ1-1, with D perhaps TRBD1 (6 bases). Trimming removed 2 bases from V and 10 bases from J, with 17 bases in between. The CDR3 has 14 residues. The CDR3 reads CASSLMGGAYRAFF. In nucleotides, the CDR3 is TGTGCCAGCAGTTTAATGGGGGGCGCGTACAGAGCTTTCTTT.

In DNA, the CDR3 is TGTGCCAGCAGTTACTCGAGGAGGGGAGGCGATCAGCCCCAGCATTTT. Translating it yields CASSYSRRGGDQPQHF. The rearrangement links TRBV6-5 to TRBJ1-5; tentative D call: TRBD1 (5 bases). V was pared by 0 bases and J by 5 bases, with 14 bases between. CDR1 MNHEY and CDR2 SVGAGI come from the germline V gene. The CDR3 has 16 residues.

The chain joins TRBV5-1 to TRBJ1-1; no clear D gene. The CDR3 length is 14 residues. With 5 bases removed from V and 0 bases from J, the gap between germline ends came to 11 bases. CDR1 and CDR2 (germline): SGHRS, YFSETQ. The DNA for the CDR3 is TGCGCCAGCAGACCGGGATACATGAACACTGAAGCTTTCTTT. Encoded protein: CASRPGYMNTEAFF.

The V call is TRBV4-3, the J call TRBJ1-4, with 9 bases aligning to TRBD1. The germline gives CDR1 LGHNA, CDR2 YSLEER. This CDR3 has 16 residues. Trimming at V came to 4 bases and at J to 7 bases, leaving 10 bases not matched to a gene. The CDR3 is CASSRIVGQGGEKLFF. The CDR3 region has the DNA TGCGCCAGCAGCCGCATAGTGGGACAGGGTGGTGAAAAACTGTTTTTT.

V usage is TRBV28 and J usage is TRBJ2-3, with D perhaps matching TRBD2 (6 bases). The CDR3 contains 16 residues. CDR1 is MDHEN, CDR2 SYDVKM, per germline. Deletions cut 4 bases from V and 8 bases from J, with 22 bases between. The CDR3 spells CASSSPEGRIPITQYF. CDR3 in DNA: TGTGCCAGCAGTTCCCCGGAGGGCCGGATCCCCATTACGCAGTATTTT.

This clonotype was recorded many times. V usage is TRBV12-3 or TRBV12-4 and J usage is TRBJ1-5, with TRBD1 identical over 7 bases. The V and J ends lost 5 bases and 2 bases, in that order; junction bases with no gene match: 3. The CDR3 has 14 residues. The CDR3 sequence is CASSGGQGNQPQHF. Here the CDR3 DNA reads TGTGCCAGCAGTGGCGGACAGGGCAATCAGCCCCAGCATTTT.

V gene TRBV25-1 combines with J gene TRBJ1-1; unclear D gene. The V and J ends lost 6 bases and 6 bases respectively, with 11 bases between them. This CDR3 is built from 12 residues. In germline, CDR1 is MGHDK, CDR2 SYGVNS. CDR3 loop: CASSGLHAEAFF. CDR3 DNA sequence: TGTGCCAGCAGCGGATTACACGCTGAAGCTTTCTTT.